The T cell receptor (beta chain) under discussion was sequenced for a study of graft-versus-host responses after intestinal transplantation. The CDR3 loop spans 14 amino acids. Trimming took 0 bases from V and 7 from J; bases not matched to a gene: 0. CDR1 SGDLS and CDR2 YYNGEE come from the germline V gene. The assay was immunoSEQ multiplex PCR, and TCRdb's table has in-frame clones only and misses some. The table has over 55,000 clones, approximately 80% seen once. This clone was seen more than once but under ten times. The antigen remains unidentified. The clonotype originates from a human donor who was the organ donor for an intestinal transplant. The chain joins TRBV9 to TRBJ1-6; 8 nucleotides align to TRBD1. The sample consisted of unstimulated CD4+ T cells sorted from spleen or lymph node cells, taken before transplant. The CDR3, as DNA: TGTGCCAGCAGCGTAGGACAGGGGAATTCACCCCTCCACTTT. It specifies CASSVGQGNSPLHF.